Below are 11 T cell receptor beta chains sequenced from a single sample in a study of T cell clonality in common variable immunodeficiency. These receptors' targets are unknown. The repertoire was sequenced with immunoSEQ multiplex PCR; TCRdb's copy has only in-frame clones and lacks some. This sample includes 7,000 to 9,500 clones with no singletons; its ten biggest clones take up 4.3%. Study-level findings and limits: Common variable immunodeficiency TCR beta sequences reportedly had fewer deletions and N-nucleotide insertions.

The sample consisted of peripheral blood mononuclear cells. These receptors were obtained from a human donor with common variable immunodeficiency.

This clone is deemed medium-sized. The read comes to an end 3 residues before the CDR3 does, leaving the germline J gene to fill in the end. V is TRBV11-2 and J is TRBJ2-1, with D perhaps matching TRBD2 (5 bases). V was cut by 5 bases and J by 3 bases, with 11 bases left in between. Per germline, CDR1 SGHAT and CDR2 FQNNGV. The CDR3 contains 14 residues. The CDR3 is CASSPRTDYNEQFF. The sequenced CDR3 bases are TGTGCCAGCAGCCCTCGGACTGACTACAATGAG.

At least ten counts were recorded for this clone. CDR3 bases read: TGCGCCAGCAGTGATGGACAGGGAGGCGAG. It codes for CASSDGQGGE. The whole CDR3 protein reads CASSDGQGGEQYF. The rearrangement links TRBV10-1 to TRBJ2-7; 8 bases match TRBD1. The read falls 3 residues short of the CDR3 end, and the missing part is taken from the germline J gene. Germline V gene data show CDR1 as WNHNN and CDR2 as SYGVQD (reference sequence). V lost 3 bases to trimming and J lost 6 bases; unmatched junction nucleotides: 4. The CDR3 has 13 residues.

This clone is classed as medium-sized. Read data end 3 residues before the CDR3 end; the end is taken from the germline J gene. The chain carries TRBV10-3 and TRBJ1-1, with D possibly matching TRBD1 (5 bases). The CDR3 totals 15 residues. The ends were cut back, 6 bases at V and 5 bases at J, with 19 bases in the middle. Looked up from germline, CDR1 is ENHRY and CDR2 is SYGVKD. CDR3 bases read: TGTGCCATCAGCGACGGGGGTTTAACTCGAACTGAA. Encoded protein: CAISDGGLTRTE. In full, the CDR3 reads CAISDGGLTRTEAFF.

Many counts were recorded for this clone. Coverage ceases 3 residues before the CDR3 finishes, and the germline J gene fills in the end. The rearrangement uses TRBV4-1 and TRBJ2-7; 9 nucleotides agree with TRBD2. This CDR3 is built from 16 residues. The trim removed 1 base at V and 4 bases at J, leaving 8 bases unmatched. Germline V gives CDR1 MGHRA, CDR2 YSYEKL. CDR3 bases read: TGCGCCAGCAGCCAAGCATTATCTAGCGGGGTTTACGAG. Its translation is CASSQALSSGVYE. The full CDR3 sequence reads CASSQALSSGVYEQYF.

This clone was detected ten times or more. Sequencing ends 3 residues short of the CDR3 end; the germline J gene provides the rest. The rearrangement uses TRBV5-1 and TRBJ2-6; 9 nucleotides match TRBD1. Germline V gene data show CDR1 as SGHRS and CDR2 as YFSETQ. Trimming took 5 bases from V and 0 from J; bases not matched to a gene: 3. The CDR3 sequence is 16 residues long. The CDR3 bases that were read are TGCGCCAGCAGACAGGGGGCAAGCTCTGGGGCCAACGTC. It encodes CASRQGASSGANV. The entire CDR3 sequence reads CASRQGASSGANVLTF.

For this clone: The CDR3 is cut off 3 residues early in the read; its end comes from the germline J gene. The V and J genes are TRBV6-2 or TRBV6-3 and TRBJ1-2, with D unresolved. The CDR3 length is 17 residues. Per the germline V gene, CDR1 is MNHEY and CDR2 is SVGEGT. V was shortened by 0 bases and J by 4 bases, with 18 bases between the two germline ends. CDR3: CASSYSRAKNLSYGYTF. The CDR3 DNA, read in part, is TGTGCCAGCAGTTACTCGAGGGCCAAAAATCTCAGCTATGGC.

Many counts were recorded for this clone. Read data end 3 residues before the CDR3 end; the end is taken from the germline J gene. This chain links TRBV6-2 or TRBV6-3 with TRBJ2-4; perhaps TRBD1 as D (6 bases). The germline V gene encodes CDR1 MNHEY and CDR2 SVGEGT. Trimming left V 6 bases short and J 6 bases short, with 9 bases between. The CDR3 sequence is 12 residues long. The CDR3 DNA, read in part, is TGTGCCAGCAGGCAGGGGCTAAACATT. Encoded protein: CASRQGLNI. The CDR3 in its entirety is CASRQGLNIQYF.

This clone occurred many times. The CDR3 is cut off 3 residues early in the read; its end comes from the germline J gene. J is TRBJ2-1 and V is TRBV4-1; 10 bases are a match to TRBD2. The germline V gene has CDR1 MGHRA and CDR2 YSYEKL. CDR3 size: 12 residues. The trim removed 4 bases at V and 9 bases at J, leaving 0 bases unmatched. The part of the CDR3 DNA that was read is TGCGCCAGCAGCCGACTAGCGGGTGAG. Translation: CASSRLAGE. From start to end, the CDR3 is CASSRLAGEQFF.

The sample holds many counts of this clone. The read halts 3 residues ahead of the CDR3 end, with the missing end drawn from the germline J gene. The chain joins TRBV7-9 to TRBJ1-2; no definite D call. Germline CDR1 SEHNR, CDR2 FQNEAQ (reference sequence). This CDR3 is built from 12 residues. The DNA read from the CDR3 is TGTGCCAGCAGCTTAGCGGTAGAAGGC. Protein product: CASSLAVEG. The CDR3 as a whole reads CASSLAVEGYTF.

This clone was counted ten times or more. The CDR3 goes on 3 residues after the read ends, and that part is filled in from the germline J gene. This chain uses TRBV6-1 with TRBJ2-7, with D tentatively TRBD1 (5 bases). Trimming removed 1 base from V and 3 bases from J, with 19 bases in between. The CDR3 contains 17 residues. Per germline, CDR1 MNHNS and CDR2 SASEGT. CDR3 loop: CASSEEGRGSRVYEQYF. CDR3 DNA, as far as it was read: TGTGCCAGCAGTGAAGAGGGGCGTGGGTCAAGAGTCTACGAG.

This clone showed up many times. The read is 3 residues too short to cover the CDR3 end, so that end is filled in from the germline J gene. This sequence joins TRBV10-2 and TRBJ2-3; the match to TRBD2 covers 10 bases. The ends lost 5 bases at V and 0 bases at J; junction bases unmatched: 14. Per the germline V gene, CDR1 is WSHSY and CDR2 is SAAADI. The CDR3 length is 19 residues. CDR3 sequence: CASSRTSGGHPRSTDTQYF. Partial CDR3 DNA: TGCGCCAGCAGTCGGACTAGCGGAGGACACCCCCGGAGCACAGATACG.